This TCR beta chain was documented in a study of CD8+ T cells in alopecia areata (dated by TCRdb to 2016 to 2019). At the level of the whole study: The treated patients took part in an open-label pilot trial in which moderate-to-severe alopecia areata was treated with oral tofacitinib at 5 to 10 mg twice daily. Tofacitinib was administered for 6 to 18 months, and 6 months of follow-up off drug were then conducted to assess delayed response and recurrence. RNA came from the PAXgene miRNA kit for fixed scalp, the miRNeasy kit for PBMCs, and the RNeasy kit for mouse skin. Biopsies were taken from tofacitinib-treated patients at baseline and again at 4 and 24 weeks into treatment, and several of those patients also had a later scalp biopsy. In humans, TCRbeta sequencing was performed on scalp tissue and on sorted CD4+ and CD8+ peripheral blood T cells from healthy controls and from patients with patchy or totalis/universalis alopecia areata. immunoSEQ multiplex PCR using 35 Vbeta forward primers and 13 Jbeta reverse primers was used to amplify TCRbeta CDR3 regions. Scalp clonality was compared among normal scalp (n=4), patchy alopecia areata scalp (n=8), and alopecia totalis/universalis scalp (n=8). In both human patients and the C3H/HeJ mouse model, the study applied high-throughput TCRbeta sequencing to look at T cell clonal expansion in alopecia areata.

This sample's time point label indicates: baseline before oral tofacitinib. Lesional scalp punch biopsies and peripheral blood were collected from alopecia areata patients. PBMCs were separated by density centrifugation and stained for CD3, CD4 and CD8, after which CD4+ and CD8+ T cells were sorted on a FACSAria. Study-wide conclusions, independent of this receptor: TCR sequences shared between patients were less clear than in mice, possibly partly because of HLA diversity in the patient population. Compared with normal scalp, lesional scalp had higher clonality and more expanded CD8+ clones, particularly in alopecia totalis/universalis, a pattern that suggests antigenic drive. Scalp TCR repertoire analysis is complicated because resident alphabeta T cells in normal human skin are also sequenced, whereas mouse skin is dominated by gammadelta T cells.

In the germline V gene, CDR1 corresponds to SNHLY and CDR2 to FYNNEI. The CDR3 holds 13 amino acids from the cysteine to the phenylalanine. Of all the DNA, just the CDR3 is kept, 39 bases in frame from base 1. Ends trimmed: V by 6 bases, J by 7 bases; bases unmatched to a gene: 6. Receptor amplification or capture employed the immunoSEQ multiplex PCR assay. RNA was extracted from all samples and reverse transcribed into cDNA, which served as template for TCR sequencing. First-strand cDNA was synthesized with SuperScript III using a 2:1 mix of oligo-dT and random hexamers. A synthetic immune receptor repertoire was used to measure amplification bias, and any remaining bias was corrected computationally. The source study handled its data this way. Raw reads were preprocessed for error removal, and CDR3 was defined according to IMGT conventions as running from the conserved cysteine to phenylalanine. Clonality was computed by normalizing Shannon entropy by log2 of the number of productive unique TCRs and subtracting the result from 1. Whether scalp clones were CD4 or CD8 was inferred by matching scalp TCRbeta sequences against CD4 and CD8 repertoires sorted from blood. Sourced from immuneACCESS, this table was stored by TCRdb with only in-frame sequences that have V and J called. A share of the clones is absent; for the studies checked, an unresolved V gene accounts for under half, and the remainder has no known explanation. Clone size and V and J calls were adopted from that table, with D and trimming inferred from the DNA. The sample yields roughly 150,000 clones; under 60% were counted once. The ten biggest clones cover under 6.5% of the sample.

Concerning this clone itself: Its antigen specificity is not known. The sample holds no much larger clone one base away, and base qualities are not on file.

The receptor was derived from a human donor with alopecia areata. The starting material was CD4+ T cells sorted from blood, obtained at week 0. The chain couples TRBV2 to TRBJ1-5; 7 central nucleotides agree with TRBD1. The CDR3 amino acid sequence is: CASSPGGTQPQHF. The DNA reads as follows: TGTGCCAGCAGCCCAGGGGGGACCCAGCCCCAGCATTTT.